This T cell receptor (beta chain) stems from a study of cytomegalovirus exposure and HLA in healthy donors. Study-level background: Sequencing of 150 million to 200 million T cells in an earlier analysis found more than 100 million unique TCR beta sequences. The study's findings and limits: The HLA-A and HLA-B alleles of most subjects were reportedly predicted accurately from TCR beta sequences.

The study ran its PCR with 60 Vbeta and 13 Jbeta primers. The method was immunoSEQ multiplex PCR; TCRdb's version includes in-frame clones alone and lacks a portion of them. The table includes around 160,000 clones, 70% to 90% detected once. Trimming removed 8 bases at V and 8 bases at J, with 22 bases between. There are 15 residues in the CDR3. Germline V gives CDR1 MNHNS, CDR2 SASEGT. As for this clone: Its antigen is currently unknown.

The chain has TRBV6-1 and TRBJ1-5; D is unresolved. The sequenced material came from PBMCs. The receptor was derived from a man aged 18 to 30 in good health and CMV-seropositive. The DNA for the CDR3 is TGTGCCAGCCTCGGGAGAACCGGGCCCCCTGAGCCCCAGCATTTT. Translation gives CASLGRTGPPEPQHF.